These 16 T cell receptor beta chains were sequenced from one sample in a study of T cell responses to AZD1222 COVID-19 vaccine. The data were produced by immunoSEQ multiplex PCR, yet TCRdb's version contains in-frame clones alone and is incomplete. The sample records under 150,000 clones, 88% being singletons. The source material was peripheral blood, sampled 28 days after the second AZD1222 dose. These receptors came from an adult who received the AZD1222 COVID-19 vaccine.

This chain joins TRBV5-8 and TRBJ2-6, with TRBD1 matching over 9 bases. With 4 bases clipped from V and 1 base from J, the junction kept 6 bases outside the gene matches. The length of the CDR3 is 17 residues. Germline V gene lookup returns CDR1 SGHTS and CDR2 YDEGEE. The CDR3 sequence: CASSATGTGSGANVLTF. In DNA form, the CDR3 reads TGTGCCAGCAGCGCTACCGGGACAGGGTCTGGGGCCAACGTCCTGACTTTC. Variable domain in full (rest from reference TRBV5-8 and TRBJ2-6): EAGVTQSPTHLIKTRGQQATLRCSPISGHTSVYWYQQALGLGLQFLLWYDEGEERNRGNFPPRFSGRQFPNYSSELNVNALELEDSALYLCASSATGTGSGANVLTFGAGSRLTVL.

The chain uses TRBV10-1 and TRBJ1-6; TRBD1 might be the D (5 bases). This CDR3 comprises 14 residues. Germline-derived CDR1 and CDR2 are WNHNN and SYGVQD (reference sequence). V lost 3 bases to trimming and J lost 6 bases, with 9 bases between them. The CDR3 is CASSDGTGNSPLHF. The CDR3 nucleotides read TGCGCCAGCAGTGACGGGACGGGTAATTCACCCCTCCACTTT.

The chain links TRBV28 to TRBJ2-7; weak D call: TRBD1 (6 bases). Germline V gives CDR1 MDHEN, CDR2 SYDVKM. V was pared by 7 bases and J by 0 bases, with 13 bases between. The CDR3 is 14 amino acids. In nucleotides, the CDR3 is TGTGCCAGCACCCCCGGACAGAGCTCCTACGAGCAGTACTTC. This translates into CASTPGQSSYEQYF.

V and J are TRBV10-3 and TRBJ2-5, with 14 bases fitting TRBD2. The ends lost 5 bases at V and 2 bases at J; junction bases unmatched: 4. Germline V lookup: CDR1 ENHRY, CDR2 SYGVKD. There are 16 residues in the CDR3. CDR3 DNA: TGTGCCATCAGTACCGGACTAGCGGGGGGTCAAGAGACCCAGTACTTC. Translated, it gives CAISTGLAGGQETQYF.

This chain uses TRBV19 with TRBJ2-3; 7 bases align to TRBD2. V was clipped by 5 bases and J by 3 bases; unmatched bases: 14. The CDR3 has 17 amino acids. The germline gives CDR1 LNHDA, CDR2 SQIVND (reference sequence). CDR3 sequence (DNA): TGTGCCAGTAGTCCACGAGGGGTGCTAGCGGCAACAGATACGCAGTATTTT. Encoded protein: CASSPRGVLAATDTQYF. The whole variable domain, remainder taken from reference TRBV19 and TRBJ2-3, is DGGITQSPKYLFRKEGQNVTLSCEQNLNHDAMYWYRQDPGQGLRLIYYSQIVNDFQKGDIAEGYSVSREKKESFPLTVTSAQKNPTAFYLCASSPRGVLAATDTQYFGPGTRLTVL.

By sample share, this clone is medium-sized (0.01 to 0.1%). This chain links TRBV7-2 with TRBJ2-3, with TRBD2 matching 10 bases. The CDR3 runs to 15 residues. V dropped 5 bases and J dropped 4; count of bases not matched to a gene: 6. Looked up from germline, CDR1 is SGHTA and CDR2 is FQGNSA. The CDR3 loop reads CASSTGTSVPDTQYF. The DNA for the CDR3 is TGTGCCAGCAGCACCGGGACTAGCGTTCCAGATACGCAGTATTTT.

The rearrangement uses TRBV5-1 and TRBJ1-6; D call uncertain. CDR1 is SGHRS and CDR2 is YFSETQ in the germline V gene. V gave up 4 bases and J gave up 5 bases, with 10 bases separating them. This CDR3 spans 14 amino acids. The CDR3 here is CASSLMGDNSPLHF. In DNA form, the CDR3 reads TGCGCCAGCAGCCTGATGGGAGATAATTCACCCCTCCACTTT.

The V call is TRBV28, the J call TRBJ2-2; 8 positions agree with TRBD1. CDR3 length equals 15 residues. In germline, CDR1 is MDHEN, CDR2 SYDVKM. The V gene end was trimmed by 6 bases and the J gene end by 5 bases; junction bases not matched to a gene: 8. CDR3 region: CASRGRQGRTGELFF. Written as DNA, the CDR3 is TGTGCCAGCAGGGGAAGACAGGGGCGGACCGGGGAGCTGTTTTTT.

This clone was detected only once. The chain links TRBV6-5 to TRBJ2-1; 7 bases agree with TRBD2. Germline V gene data show CDR1 as MNHEY and CDR2 as SVGAGI. V lost 2 bases and J lost 3; bases outside the gene matches: 1. The CDR3 is 14 residues long. The CDR3 loop reads CASSYRGDYNEQFF. Here the CDR3 DNA reads TGTGCCAGCAGTTACCGGGGGGACTACAATGAGCAGTTCTTC.

The J gene is TRBJ2-7, the V gene TRBV29-1, with D perhaps matching TRBD1 (6 bases). This CDR3 is 13 amino acids long. Germline CDR1 and CDR2: SQVTM and ANQGSEA. The V and J ends lost 5 bases and 0 bases respectively, with 11 bases between them. The CDR3 region has the DNA TGCAGCGTTAAATTAGGGGGCTCCTACGAGCAGTACTTC. This sequence encodes CSVKLGGSYEQYF.

The chain couples TRBV15 to TRBJ2-3; TRBD2 matches at 12 bases. From germline, CDR1 is LNHNV and CDR2 YYDKDF (reference sequence). CDR3 length equals 16 residues. With V trimmed by 5 bases and J by 4 bases, 7 bases remained unmatched. As DNA, the CDR3 is TGTGCCACCAGCCCCCGACTAGCGGGGGTGGCAGATACGCAGTATTTT. It encodes CATSPRLAGVADTQYF.

The chain uses TRBV10-2 and TRBJ1-5; tentative D call: TRBD1 (6 bases). CDR3 size: 14 residues. V shed 8 bases and J shed 7 bases, with 18 bases lying between them. Germline V gives CDR1 WSHSY, CDR2 SAAADI. The CDR3 nucleotides read TGCGCCAGCCGCCCAGGGGCCGCCGGGCAGCCCCAGCATTTT. Its protein is CASRPGAAGQPQHF.

This chain joins TRBV4-3 and TRBJ2-7; D call uncertain. V gave up 0 bases and J gave up 7 bases, with 16 bases separating them. The CDR3 totals 15 residues. Germline CDR1 reads LGHNA; CDR2 reads YSLEER. The CDR3 protein is CASSQEVSTSREQYF. CDR3 nucleotides: TGCGCCAGCAGCCAAGAAGTTAGTACGAGTCGGGAGCAGTACTTC.

This rearrangement joins TRBV13 to TRBJ1-1, with no clear D. Germline assignment: CDR1 PRHDT and CDR2 FYEKMQ (reference sequence). Deletions cut 5 bases from V and 4 bases from J, with 11 bases between. There are 13 residues in the CDR3. CDR3 DNA: TGTGCCAGCAGCCAACGGTGGAGCACTGAAGCTTTCTTT. Encoded protein: CASSQRWSTEAFF.

The V call is TRBV18, the J call TRBJ2-7; TRBD1 agrees at 10 bases. Germline CDR1 KGHSH, CDR2 LQKENI. Trimming cost V 1 base and J 3 bases; bases outside gene matches: 6. The CDR3 loop spans 16 amino acids. As DNA, the CDR3 is TGTGCCAGCTCACCACAACCGGGACAGGGGAACTACGAGCAGTACTTC. Translation gives CASSPQPGQGNYEQYF.

This chain joins TRBV6-4 and TRBJ2-3; a weak D match, TRBD1 (6 bases). This CDR3 comprises 14 residues. CDR1 is MRHNA, CDR2 SNTAGT, per germline. The V and J ends lost 8 bases and 2 bases respectively, with 14 bases between them. The CDR3 nucleotides are TGTGCCAGCGCGGCGAAGGGGGACACAGATACGCAGTATTTT. Translating it yields CASAAKGDTDTQYF.